The 11 T cell receptor beta chains below all came from one sample that was sequenced in a study of blood T cell repertoires in COVID-19. Data came from immunoSEQ multiplex PCR; TCRdb stores just in-frame clones and leaves some out. This sample has roughly 250,000 clones, with 80% to 85% found just once. Sequenced: peripheral blood. The origin of the receptors is a person aged 65-85 years with COVID-19, enrolled during active disease.

This rearrangement joins TRBV4-3 to TRBJ1-6; 9 bases align to TRBD1. Trimming at V came to 4 bases and at J to 15 bases, leaving 10 bases not matched to a gene. The length of the CDR3 is 14 residues. Germline V gives CDR1 LGHNA, CDR2 YSLEER. This CDR3 is CASSPGQGFPILHF. The CDR3 bases are TGCGCCAGCAGCCCGGGACAGGGTTTCCCCATCCTCCACTTT.

V and J are TRBV5-1 and TRBJ1-3; no clear D gene. Germline values: CDR1 SGHRS, CDR2 YFSETQ. CDR3 length: 13 residues. V shed 6 bases and J shed 0 bases, with 7 bases lying between them. In DNA, the CDR3 is TGCGCCAGCACCCGGGACTCTGGAAACACCATATATTTT. It encodes CASTRDSGNTIYF.

The J gene is TRBJ2-7, the V gene TRBV28; D is possibly TRBD1 (5 bases). V was pared by 7 bases and J by 3 bases, with 19 bases between. This CDR3 has 15 residues. Per the germline V gene, CDR1 is MDHEN and CDR2 is SYDVKM. CDR3 sequence (DNA): TGTGCCAGCACCGCCCCCGGACACGACATCTACGAGCAGTACTTC. Protein sequence: CASTAPGHDIYEQYF.

The chain carries TRBV7-9 and TRBJ2-5; the match to TRBD1 covers 7 bases. The CDR3 loop spans 15 amino acids. The V gene's germline CDR1 is SEHNR and CDR2 FQNEAQ (reference sequence). V lost 5 bases and J lost 5; bases outside the gene matches: 11. The CDR3 sequence: CASSPTATGLETQYF. In DNA form, the CDR3 reads TGTGCCAGCAGCCCCACCGCGACAGGGCTGGAGACCCAGTACTTC.

This clone was recorded once. The J gene is TRBJ2-7, the V gene TRBV15, with TRBD1 matching over 7 bases. The CDR3 covers 13 residues. The V gene end was trimmed by 8 bases and the J gene end by 2 bases; junction bases not matched to a gene: 6. Per germline, CDR1 LNHNV and CDR2 YYDKDF (reference sequence). CDR3: CATSGQITYEQYF. The CDR3, as DNA: TGTGCCACCTCGGGACAGATAACCTACGAGCAGTACTTC. The entire variable domain, with the rest obtained from reference TRBV15 and TRBJ2-7, is as follows: DAMVIQNPRYQVTQFGKPVTLSCSQTLNHNVMYWYQQKSSQAPKLLFHYYDKDFNNEADTPDNFQSRRPNTSFCFLDIRSPGLGDTAMYLCATSGQITYEQYFGPGTRLTVT.

The genes are TRBV19 and TRBJ1-6, with 10 bases matching TRBD1. This CDR3 is 13 amino acids long. With V trimmed by 9 bases and J by 10 bases, 6 bases remained unmatched. Per the germline V gene, CDR1 is LNHDA and CDR2 is SQIVND (reference sequence). The DNA for the CDR3 is TGTGCCAGCGAGGGACAGGGGATGTCACCCCTCCACTTT. It yields the protein CASEGQGMSPLHF.

The chain recombines TRBV7-2 with TRBJ1-2; the D is unclear. V was cut by 2 bases and J by 4 bases, with 17 bases left in between. Germline V gene lookup returns CDR1 SGHTA and CDR2 FQGNSA. The CDR3 is 16 amino acids. CDR3 in DNA: TGTGCCAGCAGCTTATCCGACTCGGGGAGAGCCTATGGCTACACCTTC. It translates to CASSLSDSGRAYGYTF.

V is TRBV27 and J is TRBJ2-1; 9 nucleotides match TRBD2. V lost 5 bases to trimming and J lost 0 bases; unmatched junction nucleotides: 8. The CDR3 length is 17 residues. Germline assignment: CDR1 MNHEY and CDR2 SMNVEV (reference sequence). The CDR3 DNA reads as TGTGCCAGCAGTCCCCGGGGCGGGGGGGCCTCCTACAATGAGCAGTTCTTC. It translates to CASSPRGGGASYNEQFF.

The J gene is TRBJ2-3, the V gene TRBV5-1; 12 nucleotides agree with TRBD2. V gave up 7 bases and J gave up 4 bases; unmatched junction bases: 13. The germline V gene has CDR1 SGHRS and CDR2 YFSETQ. CDR3 size: 17 residues. DNA of the CDR3: TGCGCCAGCGCCGGGGACGTCGGACTAGCGGGGCCAGATACGCAGTATTTT. Its translation: CASAGDVGLAGPDTQYF.

This sequence joins TRBV19 and TRBJ2-7; TRBD1 matches at 10 bases. CDR1 LNHDA and CDR2 SQIVND come from the germline V gene (reference sequence). With 4 bases clipped from V and 4 bases from J, the junction kept 10 bases outside the gene matches. The CDR3 contains 16 residues. CDR3 in amino acids: CASSTRTGGMGYEQYF. CDR3 in DNA: TGTGCCAGTAGTACCCGGACAGGGGGGATGGGTTACGAGCAGTACTTC.

The chain employs TRBV6-5 and TRBJ1-5; 7 nucleotides agree with TRBD1. Trimming took 7 bases from V and 6 from J; bases not matched to a gene: 6. Per germline, CDR1 MNHEY and CDR2 SVGAGI. The CDR3 runs 13 residues. The CDR3 is CASTTGVGQPQHF. The CDR3 DNA reads TGTGCCAGCACTACAGGGGTGGGTCAGCCCCAGCATTTT.